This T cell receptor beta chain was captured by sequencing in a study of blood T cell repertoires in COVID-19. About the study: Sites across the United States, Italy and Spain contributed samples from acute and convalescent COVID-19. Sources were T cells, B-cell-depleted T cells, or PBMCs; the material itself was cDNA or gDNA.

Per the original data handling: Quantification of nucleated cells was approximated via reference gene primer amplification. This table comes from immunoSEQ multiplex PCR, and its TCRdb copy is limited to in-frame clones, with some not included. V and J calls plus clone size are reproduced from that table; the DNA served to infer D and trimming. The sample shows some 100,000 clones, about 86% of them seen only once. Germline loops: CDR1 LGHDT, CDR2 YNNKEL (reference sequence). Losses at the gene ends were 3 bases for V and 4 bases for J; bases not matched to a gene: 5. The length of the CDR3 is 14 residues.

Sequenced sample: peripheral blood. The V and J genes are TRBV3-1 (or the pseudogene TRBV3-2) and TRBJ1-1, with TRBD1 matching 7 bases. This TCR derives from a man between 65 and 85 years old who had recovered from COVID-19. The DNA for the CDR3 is TGTGCCAGCAGCCATCCGACAGGGACCACTGAAGCTTTCTTT. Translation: CASSHPTGTTEAFF.